A selection of T cell receptor beta chains follows, all from one sample in a study of T cells in Graves' hyperthyroidism and ophthalmopathy. TCRdb independently ran MiXCR on the multiplex PCR reads; one entry per CDR3 protein. The data show about 640,000 distinct CDR3 sequences, with around 21% seen just once and roughly a third held by the top ten. The sample was blood. The source of these receptors is a man aged 30 to 45 with Graves' ophthalmopathy. CDR3s leave out the opening cysteine and the closing phenylalanine or tryptophan.

TRBV6-1	ASSVMANSNQPQH
TRBV6-6	TSSYSAGDSYEQY
TRBV25-1	ASSDEGRGAF
TRBV11-3	ASSLGGRDSYEQY
TRBV3-1	ASSQDPTSGNTIY
TRBV29-1	SAGTATYEQY
TRBV12-3/TRBV12-4	ASSLDTAGGGNTIY
TRBV2	ASSSSTLGAGELF
TRBV6-1	ASSEAGRDYEQY
TRBV7-9	ASSLLSMAYRDEQY
TRBV7-2	ASSRDEKLF
TRBV7-2	ASSGRTSGTDTQY